The 15 T cell receptor beta chains reported below all come from one sample, sequenced in a study of blood T cell repertoires in COVID-19. Clones were read by immunoSEQ multiplex PCR, and TCRdb kept only the in-frame ones, dropping some. The sample shows 320,000 or so clones, around 85% of them seen only once. Source material: PBMCs or T cells enriched from blood (not recorded which). The receptors originated from a young woman who had been exposed to COVID-19.

This clone was observed a few times. This rearrangement joins TRBV29-1 to TRBJ2-5; D is perhaps TRBD2 (5 bases). Germline V gene data show CDR1 as SQVTM and CDR2 as ANQGSEA. The ends were cut back, 4 bases at V and 1 base at J, with 10 bases in the middle. The CDR3 is 13 amino acids. The CDR3 DNA is TGCAGCGTTGCCGGCGGAGGCCAAGAGACCCAGTACTTC. This gives the protein CSVAGGGQETQYF.

The genes are TRBV7-2 and TRBJ1-2; 9 bases line up with TRBD1. CDR1 is SGHTA, CDR2 FQGNSA, per germline. The CDR3 is made up of 13 amino acids. J gave up 4 bases and V 5 bases, and 2 bases lay outside the gene matches. CDR3 bases: TGTGCCAGCAGCGCGGGACAGGGCTATGGCTACACCTTC. Its translation is CASSAGQGYGYTF. The whole variable domain, filled in from reference TRBV7-2 and TRBJ1-2, reads GAGVSQSPSNKVTEKGKDVELRCDPISGHTALYWYRQSLGQGLEFLIYFQGNSAPDKSGLPSDRFSAERTGGSVSTLTIQRTQQEDSAVYLCASSAGQGYGYTFGSGTRLTVV.

The chain uses TRBV28 and TRBJ2-5, with 9 bases aligning to TRBD2. Germline assignment: CDR1 MDHEN and CDR2 SYDVKM. J gave up 2 bases and V 1 base, and 8 bases lay outside the gene matches. The CDR3 totals 17 residues. DNA of the CDR3: TGTGCCAGCAGTTTATCGGGGGTAGCGGGGGTACAAGAGACCCAGTACTTC. Translating it yields CASSLSGVAGVQETQYF.

The V call is TRBV24-1, the J call TRBJ2-5; D is perhaps TRBD2 (5 bases). Trimming pared 1 base from V and 5 bases from J, leaving 10 bases between. CDR3 length: 14 amino acids. Germline lookup yields CDR1 KGHDR and CDR2 SFDVKD. The CDR3: CATSDFRGLETQYF. In DNA, the CDR3 is TGTGCCACCAGTGATTTTAGAGGGTTGGAGACCCAGTACTTC.

This chain joins TRBV28 and TRBJ1-5; no clear D. The CDR3 consists of 14 residues. From germline, CDR1 is MDHEN and CDR2 SYDVKM. V dropped 8 bases and J dropped 4 bases, with 15 bases sitting between them. The CDR3 loop reads CASLMDFGNQPQHF. The CDR3 DNA reads as TGTGCCAGCCTTATGGACTTCGGAAATCAGCCCCAGCATTTT.

This clone was seen a handful of times. The chain carries TRBV7-9 and TRBJ1-2; D might be TRBD1 (6 bases). The V end lost 6 bases, the J end lost 4 bases, and 15 bases lay between the germline ends. This CDR3 has 14 residues. Germline CDR1 is SEHNR and CDR2 is FQNEAQ (reference sequence). CDR3 protein: CASSFTGFAYGYTF. The CDR3, as DNA: TGTGCCAGCAGTTTTACAGGGTTCGCCTATGGCTACACCTTC.

This clone was recorded once. The chain joins TRBV11-2 to TRBJ2-4; D ambiguous. The CDR3 contains 14 residues. Germline V gene lookup returns CDR1 SGHAT and CDR2 FQNNGV. Trimming pared 2 bases from V and 0 bases from J, leaving 5 bases between. CDR3 nucleotide sequence: TGTGCCAGCAGCTTACTAGTAGCCAAAAACATTCAGTACTTC. Translating it yields CASSLLVAKNIQYF.

The rearrangement uses TRBV5-1 and TRBJ1-1, with no clear D. Germline assignment: CDR1 SGHRS and CDR2 YFSETQ. Deletions cut 4 bases from V and 2 bases from J, with 9 bases between. This CDR3 contains 13 residues. CDR3 sequence reads: CASSLGLNTEAFF. DNA for the CDR3: TGCGCCAGCAGCCTAGGACTCAACACTGAAGCTTTCTTT.

The table lists this clone with a count of one. This sequence joins TRBV3-1 (or the pseudogene TRBV3-2) and TRBJ2-5; D possibly corresponds to TRBD1 (5 bases). Trimming cost V 1 base and J 5 bases, with 14 bases left between them. The CDR3 totals 15 residues. Germline V CDR1 and CDR2: LGHDT, YNNKEL (reference sequence). The CDR3, as DNA: TGTGCCAGCAGCCAAGGAGGCGTAGGGGCGGAGACCCAGTACTTC. It codes for CASSQGGVGAETQYF.

The chain is built from TRBV28 and TRBJ2-4; 8 nucleotides align to TRBD2. With 3 bases clipped from V and 3 bases from J, the junction kept 1 base outside the gene matches. This CDR3 is 14 amino acids long. Germline V CDR1 and CDR2: MDHEN, SYDVKM. CDR3 region: CASSLAGGKNIQYF. The CDR3 DNA reads as TGTGCCAGCAGTTTGGCGGGGGGCAAAAACATTCAGTACTTC.

The chain links TRBV12-3 or TRBV12-4 to TRBJ1-1, with no clear D. Trimming shortened V by 3 bases and J by 1 base, and 3 bases separated the two germline ends. The CDR3 is made up of 12 amino acids. DNA for the CDR3: TGTGCCAGCAGTTTGAGGAACACTGAAGCTTTCTTT. Translation: CASSLRNTEAFF.

The table lists this clone with a count of one. This chain's CDR3 is CASSALAGGVGNEQYF. Written as DNA, the CDR3 is TGTGCCAGCAGTGCACTAGCGGGAGGGGTAGGCAACGAGCAGTACTTC. This sequence joins TRBV27 and TRBJ2-7; TRBD2 agrees at 13 bases. Trimming took 5 bases from V and 5 from J; bases not matched to a gene: 9. The CDR3 length is 16 residues. The germline gives CDR1 MNHEY, CDR2 SMNVEV (reference sequence).

The rearrangement uses TRBV3-1 (or the pseudogene TRBV3-2) and TRBJ1-5, with 9 positions matching TRBD1. V trimming: 5 bases; J trimming: 5 bases; junction bases outside the gene matches: 4. The CDR3 length is 14 residues. Germline-derived CDR1 and CDR2 are LGHDT and YNNKEL (reference sequence). The CDR3 region is CASSETGGYQPQHF. CDR3 sequence (DNA): TGTGCCAGCAGCGAAACAGGGGGCTATCAGCCCCAGCATTTT.

This chain uses TRBV4-1 with TRBJ2-5; TRBD2 aligns across 7 bases. This CDR3 is built from 16 residues. The J segment lost 1 base and the V segment lost 5 bases, leaving 10 bases of the junction unmatched. In germline, CDR1 is MGHRA, CDR2 YSYEKL. CDR3: CASSTTWGGGQETQYF. For the CDR3, the DNA is TGCGCCAGCAGCACCACCTGGGGCGGGGGCCAAGAGACCCAGTACTTC.

The chain employs TRBV19 and TRBJ1-2; D is unresolved. CDR3 size: 14 residues. V dropped 7 bases and J dropped 0 bases, with 12 bases sitting between them. The V gene's germline CDR1 is LNHDA and CDR2 SQIVND (reference sequence). The CDR3 DNA reads TGTGCCAGTAAAAGCACCGGGTCTAACTATGGCTACACCTTC. Its protein is CASKSTGSNYGYTF. Looking up the rest from reference TRBV19 and TRBJ1-2 gives the full variable domain: DGGITQSPKYLFRKEGQNVTLSCEQNLNHDAMYWYRQDPGQGLRLIYYSQIVNDFQKGDIAEGYSVSREKKESFPLTVTSAQKNPTAFYLCASKSTGSNYGYTFGSGTRLTVV.